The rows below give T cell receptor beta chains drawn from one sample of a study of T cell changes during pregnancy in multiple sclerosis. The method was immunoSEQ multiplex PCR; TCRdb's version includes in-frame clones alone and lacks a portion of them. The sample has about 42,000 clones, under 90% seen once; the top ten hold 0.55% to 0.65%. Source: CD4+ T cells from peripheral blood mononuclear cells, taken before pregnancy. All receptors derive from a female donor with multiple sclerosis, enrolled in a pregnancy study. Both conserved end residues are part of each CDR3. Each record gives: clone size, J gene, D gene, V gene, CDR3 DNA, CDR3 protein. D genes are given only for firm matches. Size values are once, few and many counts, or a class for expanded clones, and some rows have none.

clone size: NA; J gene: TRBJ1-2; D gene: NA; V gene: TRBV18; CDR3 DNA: TGTGCCAGCTCACCAACGCGTGAATCTAACTATGGCTACACCTTC; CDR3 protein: CASSPTRESNYGYTF
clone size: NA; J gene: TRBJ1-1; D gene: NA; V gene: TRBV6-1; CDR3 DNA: TGTGCCAGCAGTTTGAACCCCGTTGAGACTGAAGCTTTCTTT; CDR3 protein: CASSLNPVETEAFF
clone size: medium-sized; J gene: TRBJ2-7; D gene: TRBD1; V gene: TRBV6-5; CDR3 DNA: TGTGCCAGCAGTTACGGGGGGACAGGGGACTACGAGCAGTACTTC; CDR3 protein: CASSYGGTGDYEQYF
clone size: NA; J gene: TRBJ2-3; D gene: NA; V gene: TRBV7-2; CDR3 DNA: TGTGCCAGCAGCTTATACACAGATACGCAGTATTTT; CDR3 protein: CASSLYTDTQYF
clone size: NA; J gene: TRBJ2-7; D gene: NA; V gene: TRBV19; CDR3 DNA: TGTGCCACCCGTCCCGGGGGTAGGGACTACGAGCAGTACTTC; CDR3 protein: CATRPGGRDYEQYF
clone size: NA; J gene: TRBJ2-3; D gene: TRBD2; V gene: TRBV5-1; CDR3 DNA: TGCGCCAGCAGCACTGGGACTAGCGGGAGGTCGAAAGATACGCAGTATTTT; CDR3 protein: CASSTGTSGRSKDTQYF
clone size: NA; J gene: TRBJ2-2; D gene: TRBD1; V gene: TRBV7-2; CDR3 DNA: TGTGCCAGCAGCTTACAGGGGGCCACCGGGGAGCTGTTTTTT; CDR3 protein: CASSLQGATGELFF
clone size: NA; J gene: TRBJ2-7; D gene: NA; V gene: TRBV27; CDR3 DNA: TGTGCCAGCAGTTGGCCCTACGAGCAGTACTTC; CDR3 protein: CASSWPYEQYF
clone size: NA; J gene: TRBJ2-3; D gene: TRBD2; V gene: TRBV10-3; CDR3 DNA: TGTGCCATCAGTGAGTCTGGGCTAGCGGGAGTTCCAGATACGCAGTATTTT; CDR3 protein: CAISESGLAGVPDTQYF
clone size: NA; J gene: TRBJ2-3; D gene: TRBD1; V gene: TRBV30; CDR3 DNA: TGTGCCTGGAGTGGGGGACAGGGCCCAGATACGCAGTATTTT; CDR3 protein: CAWSGGQGPDTQYF
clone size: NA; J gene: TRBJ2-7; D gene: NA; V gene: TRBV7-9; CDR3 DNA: TGTGCCAGCAGCTCAATACGGGGGAGCTCCTACGAGCAGTACTTC; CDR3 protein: CASSSIRGSSYEQYF
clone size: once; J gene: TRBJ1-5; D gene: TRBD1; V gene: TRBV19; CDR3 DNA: TGTGCCAGTAGTGGGCGAAAGACAGGGGGCTCCTATAGCAATCAGCCCCAGCATTTT; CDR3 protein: CASSGRKTGGSYSNQPQHF
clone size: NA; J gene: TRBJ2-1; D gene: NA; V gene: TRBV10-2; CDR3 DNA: TGCGCCAGCAGTGAGTGGCAGGGGCGGCGGGATGAGCAGTTCTTC; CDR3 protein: CASSEWQGRRDEQFF
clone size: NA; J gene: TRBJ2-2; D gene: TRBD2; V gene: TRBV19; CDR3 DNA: TGTGCCAGTAGTCCGCGGGAGATCACCGGGGAGCTGTTTTTT; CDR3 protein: CASSPREITGELFF
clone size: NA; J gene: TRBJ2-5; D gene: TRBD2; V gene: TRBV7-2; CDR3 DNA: TGTGCCAGCAGCGCTTCCTCTAGCGGGGGGGAAGAGACCCAGTACTTC; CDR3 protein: CASSASSSGGEETQYF
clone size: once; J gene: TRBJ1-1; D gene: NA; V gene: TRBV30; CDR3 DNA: TGTGCCTGGAATCATCGGGGTTATGCTGAAGCTTTCTTT; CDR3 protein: CAWNHRGYAEAFF
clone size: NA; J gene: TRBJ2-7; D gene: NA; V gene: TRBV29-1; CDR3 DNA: TGCAGCGCCGGGATTTATGAGGGCGAGCAGTACTTC; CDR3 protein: CSAGIYEGEQYF
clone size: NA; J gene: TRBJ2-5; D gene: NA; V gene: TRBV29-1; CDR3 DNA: TGCAGCGTGGGGCCGCGGGGAGCCCAAGAGACCCAGTACTTC; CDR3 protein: CSVGPRGAQETQYF
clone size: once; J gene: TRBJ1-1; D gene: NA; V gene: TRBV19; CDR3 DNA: TGTGCCAGTAGTATCCGGTCGTCATGGAGGTTGAACACTGAAGCTTTCTTT; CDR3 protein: CASSIRSSWRLNTEAFF
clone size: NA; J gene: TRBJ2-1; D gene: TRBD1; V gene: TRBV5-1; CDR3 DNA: TGCGCCAGCAGCTTGTTTAGGACAGGGTATGACAATGAGCAGTTCTTC; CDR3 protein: CASSLFRTGYDNEQFF
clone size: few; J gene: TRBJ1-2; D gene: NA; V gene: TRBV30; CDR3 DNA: TGTGCCGGTACCACCCTGGGAGTAGGTGGCTACACCTTC; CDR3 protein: CAGTTLGVGGYTF
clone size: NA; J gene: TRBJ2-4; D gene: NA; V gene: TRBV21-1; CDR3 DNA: TGTGCCAGCAGCAACCGGGACACCGAAAACATTCAGTACTTC; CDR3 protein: CASSNRDTENIQYF